Below are 5 T cell receptor beta chains sequenced from a single sample in a study of early T cells in non-severe SARS-CoV-2 infection. TCRdb analysed the 5' RACE reads with MiXCR anew, one entry per CDR3 protein. The sample lists 25,000 to 30,000 distinct CDR3 sequences, about 5.5% occurring once. The sample consisted of whole blood. The receptors stem from an adult who was a healthcare worker with PCR-confirmed SARS-CoV-2 infection or an uninfected control (not recorded which).

This clonotype was observed a handful of times. The J gene is TRBJ2-1, the V gene TRBV5-1, with D uncertain. CDR3 length: 15 amino acids. CDR1 and CDR2 (germline): SGHRS, YFSETQ. Trimming cost V 5 bases and J 6 bases, with 18 bases left between them. CDR3 sequence: CASSSARVGSNEQFF. CDR3 coding DNA: TGCGCCAGCAGTTCCGCACGAGTGGGCTCCAATGAGCAGTTCTTC.

This clonotype was detected many times. The chain has TRBV10-2 and TRBJ2-5; 7 bases match TRBD2. The CDR3 totals 13 residues. Germline CDR1 and CDR2: WSHSY and SAAADI. With V trimmed by 8 bases and J by 1 base, 4 bases remained unmatched. CDR3 sequence (DNA): TGCGCCAGCGGGACTACCGGCCAAGAGACCCAGTACTTC. This translates into CASGTTGQETQYF.

Sample share makes this clonotype medium-sized. The chain has TRBV7-9 and TRBJ1-1; 9 bases are shared with TRBD1. Trimming cost V 4 bases and J 5 bases; bases outside gene matches: 5. The CDR3 is 14 residues long. Germline CDR1 SEHNR, CDR2 FQNEAQ (reference sequence). The CDR3 nucleotides are TGTGCCAGCAGCTCGTGGGACAGGGAGACTGAAGCTTTCTTT. Amino acid sequence: CASSSWDRETEAFF.

In this sample, this clonotype turned up a few times. This rearrangement joins TRBV18 to TRBJ1-6, with TRBD1 matching 7 bases. V was pared by 6 bases and J by 7 bases, with 9 bases of the junction left unmatched. Germline assignment: CDR1 KGHSH and CDR2 LQKENI. This CDR3 contains 15 residues. The CDR3 DNA reads TGTGCCAGCTCGCAAACCGGGACAGAAAATTCACCCCTCCACTTT. It is translated as CASSQTGTENSPLHF. Full variable domain (remainder filled in from reference TRBV18 and TRBJ1-6): NAGVMQNPRHLVRRRGQEARLRCSPMKGHSHVYWYRQLPEEGLKFMVYLQKENIIDESGMPKERFSAEFPKEGPSILRIQQVVRGDSAAYFCASSQTGTENSPLHFGNGTRLTVT.

The CDR3 spells CASSANSYGYTF. The CDR3 region has the DNA TGTGCCAGTAGTGCCAACTCCTATGGCTACACCTTC. V and J are TRBV19 and TRBJ1-2; no clear D gene. The CDR3 spans 12 residues. V was pared by 5 bases and J by 4 bases, with 8 bases between. Germline CDR1 LNHDA, CDR2 SQIVND (reference sequence). The full variable domain, in which reference TRBV19 and TRBJ1-2 provide the parts outside the CDR3, is DGGITQSPKYLFRKEGQNVTLSCEQNLNHDAMYWYRQDPGQGLRLIYYSQIVNDFQKGDIAEGYSVSREKKESFPLTVTSAQKNPTAFYLCASSANSYGYTFGSGTRLTVV.